The subject of this entry is one TCR beta chain. The data were taken from a study of OX40 agonist ivuxolimab in advanced cancers. The wider study: An anti-OX40 (CD134) antibody with agonistic activity, ivuxolimab, was administered to patients.

Measured with immunoSEQ multiplex PCR; TCRdb has only the in-frame clones, and not every one. The sample includes 95,000 to 150,000 clones, over 85% seen only once; the top ten take more than 0.15%. Trimming cost V 2 bases and J 5 bases, with 13 bases left between them. CDR1 SGHVS and CDR2 FNYEAQ come from the germline V gene. The CDR3 runs to 15 residues. The chain joins TRBV7-6 to TRBJ2-4; D is unclear. Material: CD4+ or CD8+ T cells sorted from blood, obtained in a trial of the OX40 agonist ivuxolimab. The clonotype originates from an adult with an advanced solid tumor such as melanoma, head and neck, liver or kidney cancer. This CDR3 reads CASSLYASPENIQYF. CDR3 nucleotides: TGTGCCAGCAGCTTATATGCGTCCCCTGAAAACATTCAGTACTTC. Filled out from reference TRBV7-6 and TRBJ2-4, the complete variable domain reads GAGVSQSPRYKVTKRGQDVALRCDPISGHVSLYWYRQALGQGPEFLTYFNYEAQQDKSGLPNDRFSAERPEGSISTLTIQRTEQRDSAMYRCASSLYASPENIQYFGAGTRLSVL.